These 6 T cell receptor beta chains came from one sample sequenced in a study of shared clonotypes between healthy human individuals. CD8 cells classed as naive were CD45RO-negative and positively selected for CCR7, excluding terminally differentiated effector memory CD45RA+ cells. Sequenced by immunoSEQ multiplex PCR; TCRdb stores in-frame clones only, minus some. The data hold about 2.1 million clones, with 80% to 95% observed a single time. Sequenced input: naive CD8+ T cells from PBMCs. The receptor set was obtained from a man aged 18-30 years in good health. Some clones in this sample may be carry-over from other donors' samples.

The chain is built from TRBV18 and TRBJ2-5; 7 bases match TRBD2. Germline CDR1 is KGHSH and CDR2 is LQKENI. The CDR3 runs to 18 residues. V lost 3 bases to trimming and J lost 5 bases; unmatched junction nucleotides: 18. In DNA form, the CDR3 reads TGTGCCAGCTCACCGAATCCCCGGGACTACCAGACGTGGGAGACCCAGTACTTC. It yields the protein CASSPNPRDYQTWETQYF.

V and J are TRBV27 and TRBJ2-1; weak D call: TRBD1 (6 bases). V shed 7 bases and J shed 4 bases, with 11 bases lying between them. The CDR3 has 13 amino acids. The V gene's germline CDR1 is MNHEY and CDR2 SMNVEV (reference sequence). The DNA of the CDR3 is TGTGCCAGCACGACAGGTGCATACAATGAGCAGTTCTTC. This gives the protein CASTTGAYNEQFF.

This clone was recorded only once. The rearrangement joins TRBV7-9 to TRBJ2-2, with 7 bases aligning to TRBD1. Germline assignment: CDR1 SEHNR and CDR2 FQNEAQ (reference sequence). CDR3 length: 16 residues. The ends lost 0 bases at V and 4 bases at J; junction bases unmatched: 5. CDR3 amino acids: CASSLASGQSTGELFF. Here the CDR3 DNA reads TGTGCCAGCAGCTTAGCTTCGGGACAGTCCACCGGGGAGCTGTTTTTT.

V and J are TRBV29-1 and TRBJ2-7; D is perhaps TRBD1 or TRBD2 (5 bases each). This CDR3 has 11 amino acids. Germline CDR1 and CDR2: SQVTM and ANQGSEA. With 4 bases removed from V and 7 bases from J, the gap between germline ends came to 11 bases. CDR3 nucleotide sequence: TGCAGCGTTGGGGGGTCGGGGGAGCAGTACTTC. Translating gives CSVGGSGEQYF.

The V gene is TRBV27, the J gene TRBJ1-2, with D uncertain. V lost 3 bases and J 2 bases, leaving 19 bases between the germline ends. CDR1 MNHEY and CDR2 SMNVEV come from the germline V gene (reference sequence). This CDR3 has 17 residues. CDR3 DNA sequence: TGTGCCAGCAGTTTTTCCGCCGCGCTAAAAACGAACTATGGCTACACCTTC. As protein: CASSFSAALKTNYGYTF.

The V call is TRBV7-9, the J call TRBJ2-2, with 10 positions matching TRBD2. The germline gives CDR1 SEHNR, CDR2 FQNEAQ (reference sequence). The junction had 6 bases not matched to a gene; V was cut back by 3 bases and J by 2 bases. This CDR3 comprises 17 residues. CDR3 loop: CASSFSLAGPNTGELFF. CDR3 sequence (DNA): TGTGCCAGCAGCTTCTCACTAGCGGGACCTAACACCGGGGAGCTGTTTTTT. Combining the CDR3 with reference TRBV7-9 and TRBJ2-2 gives the whole variable domain DTGVSQNPRHKITKRGQNVTFRCDPISEHNRLYWYRQTLGQGPEFLTYFQNEAQLEKSRLLSDRFSAERPKGSFSTLEIQRTEQGDSAMYLCASSFSLAGPNTGELFFGEGSRLTVL.